This TCR beta chain came from a study of cytomegalovirus exposure and HLA in healthy donors. V was pared by 5 bases and J by 2 bases, with 16 bases between. Germline lookup yields CDR1 SEHNR and CDR2 FQNEAQ (reference sequence). The CDR3 is made up of 15 amino acids. Primers included in the PCR were 60 Vbeta and 13 Jbeta primers. TCRdb keeps only in-frame clones here, not all; method: immunoSEQ multiplex PCR. This repertoire shows roughly 78,000 clones, over 50% found once; its top ten account for roughly 22%. The sample taken for sequencing was PBMCs. The sequence derives from a man between 40 and 49 years old in good health and CMV-seropositive. This chain joins TRBV7-9 and TRBJ2-7; tentatively, D is TRBD2 (5 bases). This CDR3 reads CASSGRTPLAYEQYF. The CDR3 DNA follows: TGTGCCAGCAGCGGAAGGACTCCCCTCGCCTACGAGCAGTACTTC.